This T cell receptor beta chain was sequenced during a study of blood T cell repertoires in COVID-19. As for the study in general: Samples taken during acute and convalescent COVID-19 were collected in the United States, Italy and Spain.

Generated by immunoSEQ multiplex PCR, the TCRdb table keeps only in-frame clones and is missing some. This sample has about 78,000 clones, with around 77% found just once. The germline CDR1 and CDR2 sequences are MNHEY and SVGAGI. V shed 0 bases and J 3 bases; nucleotides not matched to a gene: 6. This CDR3 comprises 16 residues. The sequencing input was peripheral blood. This TCR came from a human donor in a cohort sampled during active COVID-19. The V and J genes are TRBV6-5 and TRBJ2-7; the match to TRBD1 covers 9 bases. The CDR3 spells CASSYSPPGQGYEQYF. The CDR3 region has the DNA TGTGCCAGCAGTTACTCGCCACCGGGACAGGGCTACGAGCAGTACTTC.